This is a list of T cell receptor beta chains from one sample in a study of blood T cell repertoires in COVID-19. Clones were sequenced by immunoSEQ multiplex PCR, and TCRdb holds only the in-frame ones, with some missing. The sample lists approximately 280,000 clones, around 89% occurring once. Sequencing was done on a sample of peripheral blood. The receptors stem from a man aged 35 to 55 with acute or convalescent COVID-19. CDR3s include the opening cysteine and the closing phenylalanine or tryptophan. The D gene is left open where the match is weak. Not all rows give a size; the values are once, few, many and, for expanded clones, a class.

size	J	D	V	DNA	CDR3
NA	TRBJ2-1	NA	TRBV9	TGTGCCAGCAGCGTACTCGAGGAGCAGTTCTTC	CASSVLEEQFF
NA	TRBJ2-3	NA	TRBV5-1	TGCGCCAGCAGCCCGGGGGCGGGAAGCGGGGTACCAGATACGCAGTATTTT	CASSPGAGSGVPDTQYF
once	TRBJ1-1	NA	TRBV27	TGTGCCAGCAGTGCCTCGCCGCGGGTGGAGAGGAACACTGAAGCTTTCTTT	CASSASPRVERNTEAFF
NA	TRBJ1-2	TRBD1	TRBV29-1	TGCAGCGTTGAACCCAGACAGGGGAACTATGGCTACACCTTC	CSVEPRQGNYGYTF
NA	TRBJ1-3	NA	TRBV7-2	TGTGCCAGCAGCTACCTCAGGGGTTATGGAAACACCATATATTTT	CASSYLRGYGNTIYF
NA	TRBJ2-7	NA	TRBV2	TGTGCCAGCAGTGAAAGGCAGGTGGACGAGCAGTACTTC	CASSERQVDEQYF
NA	TRBJ2-5	TRBD2	TRBV30	TGTGCCTGGGGACTAGCGGGGATAGAGACCCAGTACTTC	CAWGLAGIETQYF
NA	TRBJ2-2	NA	TRBV24-1	TGTGCCACCAGTGATTACGGGGGCGGGGGAACCGGGGAGCTGTTTTTT	CATSDYGGGGTGELFF
NA	TRBJ2-1	NA	TRBV5-1	TGCGCCAGCAGCTTGGTGGCGGGGAAGGGGTATGAGCAGTTCTTC	CASSLVAGKGYEQFF
NA	TRBJ1-2	TRBD1	TRBV6-6	TGTGCCAGCGCCAGGGACAGCTACTCCCACTATGGCTACACCTTC	CASARDSYSHYGYTF
NA	TRBJ2-6	TRBD1	TRBV19	TGTGCCAGTAGTATGAGGACAGGGGGTTATGGGTCTGGGGCCAACGTCCTGACTTTC	CASSMRTGGYGSGANVLTF
NA	TRBJ2-3	TRBD2	TRBV10-3	TGTGCCATCAGTGGAACTAGCGGGGGGGATACGCAGTATTTT	CAISGTSGGDTQYF
NA	TRBJ1-3	NA	TRBV25-1	TGTGCCAGCACCCCGGGACACCACTCTGGAAACACCATATATTTT	CASTPGHHSGNTIYF
NA	TRBJ2-2	TRBD1	TRBV7-2	TGTGCCAGCAGCTTGACGGGACAGTCCACCGGGGAGCTGTTTTTT	CASSLTGQSTGELFF
NA	TRBJ1-2	TRBD1	TRBV5-4	TGTGCCAGCAGCTCCCCAAGGACAGGAGAAAACTATGGCTACACCTTC	CASSSPRTGENYGYTF
NA	TRBJ1-5	NA	TRBV6-6	TGTGCCAGCAGTTACTCAGGGGGCAATCAGCCCCAGCATTTT	CASSYSGGNQPQHF
NA	TRBJ1-1	NA	TRBV5-1	TGCGCCAGCAGCTTGGTTGGGGGCGGGAACACTGAAGCTTTCTTT	CASSLVGGGNTEAFF
NA	TRBJ1-5	NA	TRBV12-3/TRBV12-4	TGTGCCAGCAGTTTAGCAGGGGATCAGCCCCAGCATTTT	CASSLAGDQPQHF
NA	TRBJ2-4	TRBD2	TRBV7-9	TGTGCCAGCAGCCGTAGCGGGGGGGCCAAAAACATTCAGTACTTC	CASSRSGGAKNIQYF
NA	TRBJ1-4	TRBD1	TRBV7-2	TGTGCCAGCAGCTTAGGTCTGGGACAGACAGGTTCTAATGAAAAACTGTTTTTT	CASSLGLGQTGSNEKLFF
NA	TRBJ2-3	TRBD2	TRBV24-1	TGTGCCACCAGTGATTCAACGGCAGCGGGGGGTTCAGATACGCAGTATTTT	CATSDSTAAGGSDTQYF
NA	TRBJ1-4	NA	TRBV7-8	TGTGCCAGCAGCGGCGGTACAACTAATGAAAAACTGTTTTTT	CASSGGTTNEKLFF
NA	TRBJ1-2	NA	TRBV2	TGTGCCAGCAGTGACACACAGATCTATGGCTACACCTTC	CASSDTQIYGYTF
once	TRBJ1-2	NA	TRBV18	TGTGCCAGCTCACCAAGCAGGGATTTCTATGGCTACACCTTC	CASSPSRDFYGYTF
NA	TRBJ2-7	TRBD2	TRBV29-1	TGCAGCGTTCGGCTAGCGGGGACCCTTAGGAACGAGCAGTACTTC	CSVRLAGTLRNEQYF
NA	TRBJ1-2	NA	TRBV5-4	TGTGCCAGCAGCTTCTCAGTCACCTATGGCTACACCTTC	CASSFSVTYGYTF
NA	TRBJ1-1	NA	TRBV19	TGTGCCAGTAGTATGCGGGGTGGGGCCTGGGCTGAAGCTTTCTTT	CASSMRGGAWAEAFF
NA	TRBJ1-1	TRBD1	TRBV16	TGTGCCAGCAGCCAATACAGGGGTGTTACTGAAGCTTTCTTT	CASSQYRGVTEAFF
NA	TRBJ2-7	NA	TRBV9	TGTGCCAGCAGCCCGCACGGACACGGGGGTTACGAGCAGTACTTC	CASSPHGHGGYEQYF
NA	TRBJ1-6	NA	TRBV2	TGTGCCAGCAGGGAATTAACAGGATATAATTCACCCCTCCACTTT	CASRELTGYNSPLHF
NA	TRBJ1-6	NA	TRBV6-4	TGTGCCAGCAGTGAAGCAGGGATTAATTCACCCCTCCACTTT	CASSEAGINSPLHF
NA	TRBJ1-1	NA	TRBV19	TGTGCCAGTAGTATCAACAGGGCGGGCACTGAAGCTTTCTTT	CASSINRAGTEAFF
NA	TRBJ1-3	NA	TRBV9	TGTGCCAGCAGCGTTACGTCTATAAGCGGGCCTGGAAACACCATATATTTT	CASSVTSISGPGNTIYF
NA	TRBJ2-4	TRBD1	TRBV7-9	TGTGCCAGCAGTCTTCAGGGGGCTGGGGGAAACATTCAGTACTTC	CASSLQGAGGNIQYF
NA	TRBJ2-1	NA	TRBV27	TGTGCCAGCAGTTTTGCGGGGCGCGATGAGCAGTTCTTC	CASSFAGRDEQFF
NA	TRBJ2-1	TRBD1	TRBV20-1	TGCAGTGCTGGTGACAGGGTCGGGTACAATGAGCAGTTCTTC	CSAGDRVGYNEQFF
once	TRBJ1-2	NA	TRBV19	TGTGCCAGTAGTATAACGGAGAGCTATGGCTACACCTTC	CASSITESYGYTF
NA	TRBJ2-1	TRBD2	TRBV9	TGTGCCAGCGGGACTAGCGGGGGCCTCTACAATGAGCAGTTCTTC	CASGTSGGLYNEQFF
NA	TRBJ1-6	NA	TRBV4-2	TGTGCCAGCAGCCAAGAATGGTTAGGGGATAATTCACCCCTCCACTTT	CASSQEWLGDNSPLHF
NA	TRBJ2-7	TRBD1	TRBV7-9	TGTGCCAGCAGCTCGTCCGGGACAGCCTCCTACGAGCAGTACTTC	CASSSSGTASYEQYF
NA	TRBJ2-6	NA	TRBV19	TGTGCCAGTAGTATAAACAGGGGAGGTGCCAACGTCCTGACTTTC	CASSINRGGANVLTF
NA	TRBJ1-6	TRBD1	TRBV25-1	TGTGCCAGCAGTGGGACAGGGAGATCACCCCTCCACTTT	CASSGTGRSPLHF
NA	TRBJ1-2	NA	TRBV19	TGTGCCAGTAGTTACAGGATTAACTATGGCTACACCTTC	CASSYRINYGYTF
NA	TRBJ1-1	NA	TRBV5-4	TGTGCCAGCAGCTTGGGGGGTTGGGGCATGAACACTGAAGCTTTCTTT	CASSLGGWGMNTEAFF
NA	TRBJ1-1	TRBD1	TRBV9	TGTGCCAGCAGCCTCCTAACAGGGGGCACTGAAGCTTTCTTT	CASSLLTGGTEAFF
NA	TRBJ2-3	NA	TRBV5-4	TGTGCCAGCAGCCCTTGGAGTAGCCCCCACACAGATACGCAGTATTTT	CASSPWSSPHTDTQYF
NA	TRBJ2-1	TRBD2	TRBV28	TGTGCCAGCAGTTTAGGCGGGGGGGGTTACAATGAGCAGTTCTTC	CASSLGGGGYNEQFF
NA	TRBJ1-6	NA	TRBV14	TGTGCCAGCAGCCAAGACAGGATAGGGCAGGGGAAATCACCCCTCCACTTT	CASSQDRIGQGKSPLHF
NA	TRBJ1-2	NA	TRBV2	TGTGCCAGCAGGGTAAACCGCGGGGGCTACACCTTC	CASRVNRGGYTF